This entry lists 8 T cell receptor beta chains sequenced from one sample in a study of T cell changes during pregnancy in multiple sclerosis. This table comes from immunoSEQ multiplex PCR, and its TCRdb copy is limited to in-frame clones, with some not included. The table includes about 24,000 clones, 90% detected once. The specimen was CD8+ T cells from peripheral blood mononuclear cells, collected in the third trimester of pregnancy. Receptors originate from a female donor in good health, enrolled as a control in a pregnancy study.

V gene TRBV9 combines with J gene TRBJ1-3; no clear D gene. Between the trimmed V and J ends, which lost 4 bases and 3 bases, there was a span of 11 bases. The CDR3 covers 14 residues. Looked up from germline, CDR1 is SGDLS and CDR2 is YYNGEE. CDR3 region: CASSRGEIGNTIYF. The CDR3 DNA follows: TGTGCCAGCAGCCGCGGGGAAATTGGAAACACCATATATTTT.

The chain joins TRBV6-1 to TRBJ2-7; no reliable D call. Trimming took 1 base from V and 7 from J, leaving 11 bases between them. CDR3 length: 13 residues. The germline CDR1 and CDR2 sequences are MNHNS and SASEGT. The DNA for the CDR3 is TGTGCCAGCAGTGAAGTTGGCGGAAGGGAGCAGTACTTC. Protein sequence: CASSEVGGREQYF.

The J gene is TRBJ2-1, the V gene TRBV5-6, with D perhaps matching TRBD2 (5 bases). The CDR3 has 15 amino acids. Per the germline V gene, CDR1 is SGHDT and CDR2 is YYEEEE. V lost 3 bases and J lost 5, with 15 bases in between. The CDR3 is CASSSSATGDNEQFF. The DNA of the CDR3 is TGTGCCAGCAGCTCTTCGGCAACCGGGGACAATGAGCAGTTCTTC.

The chain is built from TRBV6-1 and TRBJ1-1; D not certain. From germline, CDR1 is MNHNS and CDR2 SASEGT. Deletions cut 7 bases from V and 2 bases from J, with 14 bases between. The CDR3 is 14 residues long. The CDR3 sequence is CASIVLPENTEAFF. CDR3 DNA sequence: TGTGCCAGCATAGTACTGCCCGAAAACACTGAAGCTTTCTTT.

The V gene is TRBV6-1, the J gene TRBJ1-1, with a weak D call TRBD1 (5 bases). V lost 2 bases, J lost 1 base, and 14 bases lay in between. The CDR3 spans 16 residues. The germline V gene has CDR1 MNHNS and CDR2 SASEGT. DNA of the CDR3: TGTGCCAGCAGTGAACGGTCCAGGGATTGGAACACTGAAGCTTTCTTT. Translated, it gives CASSERSRDWNTEAFF.

The table lists this clone with a count of one. V usage is TRBV6-4 and J usage is TRBJ2-7; D is undetermined. The germline CDR1 and CDR2 sequences are MRHNA and SNTAGT. The V and J ends lost 2 bases and 5 bases respectively, with 10 bases between them. The CDR3 is made up of 13 amino acids. CDR3 sequence reads: CASSDGASNEQYF. CDR3 bases: TGTGCCAGCAGTGACGGTGCCAGTAACGAGCAGTACTTC.

The chain couples TRBV6-5 to TRBJ1-5, with TRBD1 matching 11 bases. Germline lookup yields CDR1 MNHEY and CDR2 SVGAGI. The CDR3 length is 15 residues. The V segment lost 4 bases and the J segment 6 bases; nucleotides outside the gene matches: 5. CDR3 in amino acids: CASSSGTGGIQPQHF. The CDR3 nucleotides are TGTGCCAGCAGTTCCGGGACAGGGGGAATTCAGCCCCAGCATTTT.

V is TRBV2 and J is TRBJ2-1; maybe TRBD2 (5 bases). CDR1 SNHLY and CDR2 FYNNEI come from the germline V gene. V gave up 0 bases and J gave up 8 bases, with 14 bases separating them. The CDR3 loop spans 15 amino acids. Here the CDR3 reads CASSEAKNGVDEQFF. For the CDR3, the DNA is TGTGCCAGCAGTGAAGCGAAGAACGGGGTGGATGAGCAGTTCTTC.